This T cell receptor beta chain came from a study of blood T cell repertoires in COVID-19. Researchers sorted participants into cohorts using their self-reported clinical history. Recovered participants had two consecutive negative NP/OP PCR tests, healthcare professional clearance, or symptom resolution. Looked up from germline, CDR1 is SEHNR and CDR2 is FQNEAQ (reference sequence). The V gene lost 5 bases and the J gene lost 2 bases, with 13 bases spanning the gap. This CDR3 comprises 14 residues. Clones were sequenced by immunoSEQ multiplex PCR, and TCRdb holds only the in-frame ones, with some missing. This repertoire shows around 170,000 clones, roughly 84% found once; its top ten account for roughly 8%.

The chain links TRBV7-9 to TRBJ2-7, with D perhaps matching TRBD1 (6 bases). Sequencing input: PBMCs or T cells enriched from blood (not recorded which). The receptor comes from a woman aged 45-60 years who had recovered from COVID-19. The CDR3 loop reads CASSDRDIPYEQYF. The CDR3 nucleotides are TGTGCCAGCAGCGACCGGGACATTCCCTACGAGCAGTACTTC. Full variable domain (outside the CDR3, taken from reference TRBV7-9 and TRBJ2-7): DTGVSQNPRHKITKRGQNVTFRCDPISEHNRLYWYRQTLGQGPEFLTYFQNEAQLEKSRLLSDRFSAERPKGSFSTLEIQRTEQGDSAMYLCASSDRDIPYEQYFGPGTRLTVT.